This entry describes one T cell receptor (beta chain). Trimming stripped 6 bases from V and 6 bases from J, with 3 bases between. The CDR3 is made up of 11 amino acids. Germline loops: CDR1 MDHEN, CDR2 SYDVKM. This entry is derived from a study of Ad26.COV2.S vaccination and SARS-CoV-2 variants. As for the study in general: Intramuscular Ad26.COV2.S at 5x10^10 or 1x10^11 viral particles.

Treatment noted: roughly 20 received Ad26.COV2.S at low or high dose, single or two shots; 5 received placebo; per-sample allocation not given. Collection of samples fell on day 63 after the first vaccine or placebo injection. An 18-55-year-old adult in Boston served as donor. Sequenced by immunoSEQ multiplex PCR; TCRdb stores in-frame clones only, minus some. The table includes about 350,000 clones, 85% to 90% detected once. The clonotype comes from a person aged 18-60 years who received the Ad26.COV2.S COVID-19 vaccine or a placebo. The specimen was peripheral blood, collected in a trial of Ad26.COV2.S vaccine versus placebo. This chain uses TRBV28 with TRBJ1-6; D is uncertain. DNA of the CDR3: TGTGCCAGCAGCGGTAATTCACCCCTCCACTTT. This codes for CASSGNSPLHF. Complete variable domain (other parts from reference TRBV28 and TRBJ1-6): DVKVTQSSRYLVKRTGEKVFLECVQDMDHENMFWYRQDPGLGLRLIYFSYDVKMKEKGDIPEGYSVSREKKERFSLILESASTNQTSMYLCASSGNSPLHFGNGTRLTVT.